A single sample gave rise to the 14 T cell receptor beta chains below, sequenced in a study of blood T cell repertoires in COVID-19. Measured with immunoSEQ multiplex PCR; TCRdb has only the in-frame clones, and not every one. The sample shows 200,000 to 250,000 clones, 84% of them seen only once. Sequenced: PBMCs or T cells enriched from blood (not recorded which). These receptors originate from a woman aged 40-49 years who had recovered from COVID-19.

This sequence joins TRBV7-2 and TRBJ2-5; 10 bases map to TRBD1. There are 14 residues in the CDR3. V shed 4 bases, J shed 4 bases, and the junction held 3 bases outside the gene matches. Germline CDR1 and CDR2: SGHTA and FQGNSA. The CDR3 loop reads CASSSDRGLETQYF. CDR3 coding DNA: TGTGCCAGCAGCTCCGACAGGGGGCTAGAGACCCAGTACTTC. The whole variable domain, remainder taken from reference TRBV7-2 and TRBJ2-5, is GAGVSQSPSNKVTEKGKDVELRCDPISGHTALYWYRQSLGQGLEFLIYFQGNSAPDKSGLPSDRFSAERTGGSVSTLTIQRTQQEDSAVYLCASSSDRGLETQYFGPGTRLLVL.

V usage is TRBV10-3 and J usage is TRBJ2-1; 11 nucleotides agree with TRBD2. The CDR3 length is 16 residues. The V gene end was trimmed by 3 bases and the J gene end by 4 bases; junction bases not matched to a gene: 5. Per germline, CDR1 ENHRY and CDR2 SYGVKD. The CDR3, as DNA: TGTGCCATCAGTGATCTAGCGGGAGGTTTATACAATGAGCAGTTCTTC. Amino acids: CAISDLAGGLYNEQFF.

V is TRBV29-1 and J is TRBJ2-5, with a tentative D call TRBD2 (5 bases). Germline-derived CDR1 and CDR2 are SQVTM and ANQGSEA. Trimming removed 7 bases from V and 8 bases from J, with 14 bases in between. CDR3 size: 11 residues. In nucleotides, the CDR3 is TGCAGCGGATCCCTTGAGGGCACCCAGTACTTC. Protein sequence: CSGSLEGTQYF. Supplemented by reference TRBV29-1 and TRBJ2-5, the full variable domain reads SAVISQKPSRDICQRGTSLTIQCQVDSQVTMMFWYRQQPGQSLTLIATANQGSEATYESGFVIDKFPISRPNLTFSTLTVSNMSPEDSSIYLCSGSLEGTQYFGPGTRLLVL.

This chain joins TRBV2 and TRBJ2-5, with a possible D match to TRBD1 (7 bases). With 3 bases removed from V and 5 bases from J, the gap between germline ends came to 19 bases. The CDR3 sequence is 16 residues long. Germline lookup yields CDR1 SNHLY and CDR2 FYNNEI. CDR3 sequence reads: CASSEGQGGSWETQYF. CDR3 bases: TGTGCCAGCAGTGAGGGCCAGGGGGGCAGCTGGGAGACCCAGTACTTC.

The V gene is TRBV7-2, the J gene TRBJ1-2; no firm D call. Germline CDR1 and CDR2: SGHTA and FQGNSA. Trimming removed 5 bases at V and 4 bases at J, with 14 bases between. This CDR3 comprises 14 residues. The CDR3 here is CASSPASGSYGYTF. CDR3 nucleotides: TGTGCCAGCAGCCCCGCGAGCGGTTCCTATGGCTACACCTTC. Supplemented by reference TRBV7-2 and TRBJ1-2, the full variable domain reads GAGVSQSPSNKVTEKGKDVELRCDPISGHTALYWYRQSLGQGLEFLIYFQGNSAPDKSGLPSDRFSAERTGGSVSTLTIQRTQQEDSAVYLCASSPASGSYGYTFGSGTRLTVV.

The chain recombines TRBV18 with TRBJ2-7; 10 nucleotides match TRBD2. The CDR3 runs to 14 residues. Trimming cost V 6 bases and J 8 bases; bases outside gene matches: 10. The germline gives CDR1 KGHSH, CDR2 LQKENI. CDR3 coding DNA: TGTGCCAGCTCCCTCGGAAGCGGGAGGGCCCAGCAGTACTTC. Its translation is CASSLGSGRAQQYF.

J is TRBJ1-2 and V is TRBV5-4, with D unclear. CDR3 length: 13 amino acids. In germline, CDR1 is SGHNT, CDR2 YYREEE (reference sequence). V was cut by 4 bases and J by 3 bases, with 10 bases left in between. The CDR3 is CASSQVADYGYTF. The CDR3 DNA reads TGTGCCAGCAGCCAAGTTGCAGACTATGGCTACACCTTC.

This chain links TRBV21-1 with TRBJ2-7; the D call TRBD1 from the table was never checked on the DNA. TRBV21-1 is a pseudogene. CDR3 size: 18 residues. CDR3 sequence: CASSKEVARQGDSYEQYF. CDR3 sequence (DNA): TGTGCCAGCAGCAAAGAGGTAGCGAGACAGGGCGACTCCTACGAGCAGTACTTC.

The rearrangement links TRBV30 to TRBJ2-1, with D possibly TRBD1 on 6 matching bases. The CDR3 sequence is 17 residues long. Germline-derived CDR1 and CDR2 are GTSNPN and SVGIG (reference sequence). V lost 2 bases and J 1 base, leaving 18 bases between the germline ends. The CDR3, as DNA: TGTGCCTGGAGTCCCTTGGGGGACATTACTTCCTACAATGAGCAGTTCTTC. Its translation: CAWSPLGDITSYNEQFF. Together with reference TRBV30 and TRBJ2-1, the CDR3 gives the full variable domain: SQTIHQWPATLVQPVGSPLSLECTVEGTSNPNLYWYRQAAGRGLQLLFYSVGIGQISSEVPQNLSASRPQDRQFILSSKKLLLSDSGFYLCAWSPLGDITSYNEQFFGPGTRLTVL.

This rearrangement joins TRBV9 to TRBJ2-1, with D possibly matching TRBD1 (6 bases). The germline CDR1 and CDR2 sequences are SGDLS and YYNGEE. The CDR3 has 14 amino acids. The germline V and J ends were trimmed by 3 bases and 5 bases, with 12 bases remaining between them. The CDR3 bases are TGTGCCAGCAGCGACGGACAGAGAAACAATGAGCAGTTCTTC. Amino acids: CASSDGQRNNEQFF.

The V call is TRBV11-2, the J call TRBJ1-6; maybe TRBD1 (6 bases). The CDR3 contains 16 residues. Trimming removed 3 bases at V and 8 bases at J, with 17 bases between. Per the germline V gene, CDR1 is SGHAT and CDR2 is FQNNGV. The CDR3 reads CASSLGGGGPDSPLHF. The DNA for the CDR3 is TGTGCCAGCAGCTTGGGTGGGGGGGGGCCGGATTCACCCCTCCACTTT.

The CDR3 here is CASRSTGNTIYF. The CDR3 DNA follows: TGTGCCAGTAGGAGCACTGGAAACACCATATATTTT. The rearrangement links TRBV19 to TRBJ1-3; D not resolved. CDR1 and CDR2 (germline): LNHDA, SQIVND (reference sequence). This CDR3 is 12 amino acids long. V shed 6 bases and J shed 2 bases, with 5 bases lying between them.

The chain has TRBV7-9 and TRBJ1-2; perhaps TRBD1 as D (6 bases). V lost 11 bases, J lost 5 bases, and 21 bases lay in between. The germline V gene encodes CDR1 SEHNR and CDR2 FQNEAQ (reference sequence). The CDR3 spans 14 residues. CDR3 DNA: TGTGCCTACCAGACGGGGACACGGGATTATGGCTACACCTTC. It specifies CAYQTGTRDYGYTF.

This clone came up once. This chain links TRBV11-2 with TRBJ2-1, with TRBD2 identical over 9 bases. This CDR3 has 18 residues. Unmatched junction bases numbered 18, after V lost 8 bases and J lost 4 bases. Germline V gene sequence: CDR1 SGHAT, CDR2 FQNNGV. The DNA of the CDR3 is TGTGCCAGCGCTCGGATCATAGGCGGGAGGGCCAAGTACAATGAGCAGTTCTTC. Residues: CASARIIGGRAKYNEQFF.